The sequence of this TCR beta chain was determined in a study of blood T cell repertoires in COVID-19. Study in general: Acute-phase and convalescent COVID-19 samples originated in the United States, Italy and Spain. Nucleic acid was either cDNA or gDNA, and it came from T cells, B-cell-depleted T cells, or PBMCs.

Trimming removed 4 bases from V and 7 bases from J; junction bases left unmatched: 10. Per germline, CDR1 SGHNT and CDR2 YYREEE (reference sequence). The CDR3 extends over 15 amino acids. Per the study methods: Scientists estimated how many nucleated cells there were by amplifying reference gene primers. Here immunoSEQ multiplex PCR was the method, and the copy in TCRdb shows in-frame clones only, minus some. That table is the source of V, J and clone size, and D and trimming were worked out from the DNA. The sample consists of about 160,000 clones, around 87% of them appearing once. Sample: peripheral blood. This TCR was sampled from an elderly man with acute or convalescent COVID-19. The chain uses TRBV5-4 and TRBJ2-1, with 8 nucleotides matching TRBD2. The CDR3 sequence is CASSDGTSFINEQFF. The CDR3 region has the DNA TGTGCCAGCAGCGACGGGACTAGTTTCATAAATGAGCAGTTCTTC.